These 28 T cell receptor beta chains originate from one sample sequenced in a study of regulatory dendritic cells for organ transplantation. The data were produced by immunoSEQ multiplex PCR, yet TCRdb's version contains in-frame clones alone and is incomplete. In the table there are fewer than 40,000 clones, just over 90% of which are singletons. What was sequenced was naive CD8+ T cells from blood. The subset is: CD45RA+ naive T cells. The receptor set was obtained from a human donor in good health.

The genes are TRBV27 and TRBJ2-1; D is ambiguous. V lost 2 bases and J 5 bases, leaving 7 bases between the germline ends. CDR3 length: 13 residues. Germline V CDR1 and CDR2: MNHEY, SMNVEV (reference sequence). The CDR3 DNA is TGTGCCAGCAGTTTAGCCCGAAACAATGAGCAGTTCTTC. Protein product: CASSLARNNEQFF.

The chain joins TRBV18 to TRBJ2-1, with D perhaps matching TRBD1 (5 bases). V was trimmed by 6 bases and J by 1 base, leaving 7 bases between them. The CDR3 contains 13 residues. Per germline, CDR1 KGHSH and CDR2 LQKENI. The CDR3 nucleotides are TGTGCCAGCTCGCCAGGGTCCTACAATGAGCAGTTCTTC. Residues: CASSPGSYNEQFF.

The rearrangement joins TRBV5-1 to TRBJ2-1; 8 nucleotides agree with TRBD2. Per germline, CDR1 SGHRS and CDR2 YFSETQ. V lost 7 bases to trimming and J lost 7 bases; unmatched junction nucleotides: 13. The CDR3 length is 15 residues. The CDR3 is CASVRRSGSPNEQFF. The CDR3 DNA reads as TGCGCCAGCGTCCGGAGGAGCGGGAGTCCAAATGAGCAGTTCTTC.

The rearrangement uses TRBV15 and TRBJ1-2; unclear D gene. Trimming took 0 bases from V and 0 from J, leaving 8 bases between them. CDR1 and CDR2 from the germline V gene are LNHNV and YYDKDF (reference sequence). CDR3 length: 15 residues. CDR3 coding DNA: TGTGCCACCAGCAGAGACCGGGCAGCTAACTATGGCTACACCTTC. Protein sequence: CATSRDRAANYGYTF.

The chain has TRBV9 and TRBJ1-1, with unresolved D. CDR3 size: 11 residues. Trimming stripped 5 bases from V and 4 bases from J, with 6 bases between. CDR1 is SGDLS, CDR2 YYNGEE, per germline. CDR3 in DNA: TGTGCCAGCAGTAGGGCCACTGAAGCTTTCTTT. Amino acid sequence: CASSRATEAFF.

The CDR3 sequence: CASTAIPGLGETQYF. CDR3 DNA sequence: TGTGCCAGCACCGCTATACCGGGACTAGGAGAGACCCAGTACTTC. The chain carries TRBV27 and TRBJ2-5; the match to TRBD2 covers 8 bases. J was trimmed by 4 bases and V by 7 bases; bases with no gene match: 11. The length of the CDR3 is 15 residues. The germline gives CDR1 MNHEY, CDR2 SMNVEV (reference sequence).

V is TRBV5-6 and J is TRBJ2-7; 9 bases line up with TRBD2. Looked up from germline, CDR1 is SGHDT and CDR2 is YYEEEE. Trimming at V came to 4 bases and at J to 0 bases, leaving 2 bases not matched to a gene. This CDR3 is built from 14 residues. The CDR3 loop reads CASSPGLASYEQYF. Here the CDR3 DNA reads TGTGCCAGCAGCCCGGGACTAGCCTCCTACGAGCAGTACTTC.

The V and J genes are TRBV27 and TRBJ2-3; no clear D gene. The length of the CDR3 is 13 residues. Trimming shortened V by 3 bases and J by 3 bases, and 7 bases separated the two germline ends. Germline-derived CDR1 and CDR2 are MNHEY and SMNVEV (reference sequence). The chain's CDR3 is CASSFFRTDTQYF. The CDR3 DNA sequence: TGTGCCAGCAGTTTTTTCCGGACAGATACGCAGTATTTT.

The chain combines TRBV5-6 with TRBJ2-3, with unresolved D. CDR3 length: 12 residues. CDR1 is SGHDT and CDR2 is YYEEEE in the germline V gene. Between the trimmed V and J ends, which lost 0 bases and 6 bases, there was a span of 5 bases. DNA of the CDR3: TGTGCCAGCAGCTTGGCCATGGATACGCAGTATTTT. Its protein product is CASSLAMDTQYF.

The genes are TRBV15 and TRBJ1-1; maybe TRBD1 (5 bases). Germline values: CDR1 LNHNV, CDR2 YYDKDF (reference sequence). This CDR3 contains 13 residues. Trimming stripped 4 bases from V and 1 base from J, with 7 bases between. The CDR3 sequence is CATSIGGNTEAFF. In nucleotides, the CDR3 is TGTGCCACCAGCATTGGGGGGAACACTGAAGCTTTCTTT.

Only one count was recorded for this clone. This chain uses TRBV2 with TRBJ2-7; no clear D gene. The germline V and J ends were trimmed by 6 bases and 1 base, with 10 bases remaining between them. Germline V gene sequence: CDR1 SNHLY, CDR2 FYNNEI. This CDR3 has 13 amino acids. CDR3 sequence: CASSLGFSYEQYF. For the CDR3, the DNA is TGTGCCAGCAGCCTCGGGTTTTCCTACGAGCAGTACTTC.

The chain links TRBV4-3 to TRBJ2-5; 7 nucleotides match TRBD1. Germline V gene lookup returns CDR1 LGHNA and CDR2 YSLEER. The CDR3 is made up of 15 amino acids. Trimming cost V 2 bases and J 1 base; bases outside gene matches: 4. This CDR3 is CASSQLYRGQETQYF. CDR3 in DNA: TGCGCCAGCAGCCAATTGTACAGGGGCCAAGAGACCCAGTACTTC.

The V call is TRBV27, the J call TRBJ2-2; 10 nucleotides agree with TRBD1. Germline V gives CDR1 MNHEY, CDR2 SMNVEV (reference sequence). The CDR3 length is 15 residues. After removal of 5 bases from V and 8 bases from J, the junction contained 8 bases not matched to a gene. CDR3 sequence reads: CASSPRQGAWGELFF. Written as DNA, the CDR3 is TGTGCCAGCAGTCCTCGACAGGGGGCTTGGGGGGAGCTGTTTTTT.

V gene TRBV27 combines with J gene TRBJ2-3, with D uncertain. Deletions cut 3 bases from V and 6 bases from J, with 7 bases between. The germline V gene encodes CDR1 MNHEY and CDR2 SMNVEV (reference sequence). This CDR3 has 12 residues. CDR3 DNA: TGTGCCAGCAGTTTTATCGGGGATACGCAGTATTTT. Translated: CASSFIGDTQYF.

J is TRBJ2-1 and V is TRBV9; 9 bases are a match to TRBD2. After removal of 4 bases from V and 4 bases from J, the junction contained 15 bases not matched to a gene. Germline-derived CDR1 and CDR2 are SGDLS and YYNGEE. The CDR3 sequence is 18 residues long. The CDR3 here is CASSPRGAAGGHYNEQFF. CDR3 DNA: TGTGCCAGCAGCCCGCGGGGGGCAGCGGGAGGCCATTACAATGAGCAGTTCTTC. Full variable domain (rest looked up from reference TRBV9 and TRBJ2-1): DSGVTQTPKHLITATGQRVTLRCSPRSGDLSVYWYQQSLDQGLQFLIQYYNGEERAKGNILERFSAQQFPDLHSELNLSSLELGDSALYFCASSPRGAAGGHYNEQFFGPGTRLTVL.

This chain connects TRBV27 to TRBJ1-2, with 7 nucleotides matching TRBD1. CDR3 length: 14 residues. Germline lookup yields CDR1 MNHEY and CDR2 SMNVEV (reference sequence). Germline trimming cut 6 bases from V and 4 bases from J; bases unmatched to any gene: 8. The CDR3 coding sequence is TGTGCCAGCAGCCCGACAGGGTATGGCTATGGCTACACCTTC. Translation gives CASSPTGYGYGYTF.

CDR3 nucleotide sequence: TGTGCCAGCAGTTCGTACGGGAGATACGAGCAGTACTTC. Amino acids: CASSSYGRYEQYF. The chain is built from TRBV27 and TRBJ2-7; perhaps TRBD2 as D (6 bases). In germline, CDR1 is MNHEY, CDR2 SMNVEV (reference sequence). CDR3 length: 13 residues. V dropped 4 bases and J dropped 4 bases, with 11 bases sitting between them.

This chain links TRBV5-6 with TRBJ2-1; no clear D gene. Germline loops: CDR1 SGHDT, CDR2 YYEEEE. Trimming removed 1 base from V and 4 bases from J, with 6 bases in between. The CDR3 is made up of 13 amino acids. CDR3 bases: TGTGCCAGCAGCTTGTGGTCTTACAATGAGCAGTTCTTC. It yields the protein CASSLWSYNEQFF.

This chain uses TRBV4-3 with TRBJ1-1; D is unresolved. V lost 0 bases to trimming and J lost 6 bases, with 17 bases between them. Per germline, CDR1 LGHNA and CDR2 YSLEER. The CDR3 runs 16 residues. CDR3 bases: TGCGCCAGCAGCCAAGATCGGGATAGCCGGAGGGCTGAAGCTTTCTTT. It is translated as CASSQDRDSRRAEAFF.

This chain connects TRBV27 to TRBJ2-7; D is tentatively TRBD1 or TRBD2 (5 bases each). This CDR3 comprises 13 residues. V lost 6 bases and J 0 bases, leaving 9 bases between the germline ends. The germline V gene encodes CDR1 MNHEY and CDR2 SMNVEV (reference sequence). This CDR3 reads CASSPGASYEQYF. The CDR3 nucleotides read TGTGCCAGCAGCCCCGGGGCCTCCTACGAGCAGTACTTC.

This clone was counted once. The rearrangement links TRBV30 to TRBJ1-5; D gene unclear. The CDR3 totals 15 residues. V lost 5 bases to trimming and J lost 2 bases, with 16 bases between them. Per germline, CDR1 GTSNPN and CDR2 SVGIG (reference sequence). CDR3 region: CAWGLGISGNQPQHF. Written as DNA, the CDR3 is TGTGCCTGGGGGTTAGGAATTTCGGGCAATCAGCCCCAGCATTTT.

V and J are TRBV27 and TRBJ2-5; D is ambiguous. The J call may be mistaken, given a closer DNA end match to TRBJ2-7. Germline V gives CDR1 MNHEY, CDR2 SMNVEV (reference sequence). This CDR3 region has 14 residues. The chain's CDR3 is CASSLSPNSYEQYF. The CDR3 bases are TGTGCCAGCAGTTTATCCCCCAATTCCTACGAGCAGTACTTC.

The J gene is TRBJ2-1, the V gene TRBV4-2; D is perhaps TRBD1 or TRBD2 (6 bases each). Germline V lookup: CDR1 LGHNA, CDR2 YNFKEQ. The CDR3 runs 16 residues. The V end was cut by 4 bases, the J end by 5 bases, with 18 bases between. The CDR3 sequence: CASSPRRLGGHNEQFF. The DNA for the CDR3 is TGTGCCAGCAGCCCGAGGCGACTAGGGGGGCACAATGAGCAGTTCTTC.

J is TRBJ2-7 and V is TRBV6-5; the match to TRBD1 covers 7 bases. After removal of 5 bases from V and 4 bases from J, the junction contained 11 bases not matched to a gene. CDR1 MNHEY and CDR2 SVGAGI come from the germline V gene. This CDR3 has 15 residues. The CDR3 reads CASSKRGTELYEQYF. CDR3 in DNA: TGTGCCAGCAGTAAACGTGGGACAGAGCTATACGAGCAGTACTTC.

The V gene is TRBV4-3, the J gene TRBJ2-1, with D uncertain. The germline V and J ends were trimmed by 0 bases and 0 bases, with 3 bases remaining between them. CDR3 length equals 14 residues. Germline-derived CDR1 and CDR2 are LGHNA and YSLEER. The CDR3 DNA is TGCGCCAGCAGCCAAGATCACTCCTACAATGAGCAGTTCTTC. This sequence encodes CASSQDHSYNEQFF.

The chain uses TRBV19 and TRBJ2-7; 8 nucleotides line up with TRBD1. V gave up 10 bases and J gave up 5 bases; unmatched junction bases: 13. Germline V gene data show CDR1 as LNHDA and CDR2 as SQIVND (reference sequence). The CDR3 is 14 amino acids. The CDR3 DNA reads as TGTGCCACTTCGGACAGGGCGTTTCCGGACGAGCAGTACTTC. This sequence encodes CATSDRAFPDEQYF. Filled out from reference TRBV19 and TRBJ2-7, the complete variable domain reads DGGITQSPKYLFRKEGQNVTLSCEQNLNHDAMYWYRQDPGQGLRLIYYSQIVNDFQKGDIAEGYSVSREKKESFPLTVTSAQKNPTAFYLCATSDRAFPDEQYFGPGTRLTVT.

This rearrangement joins TRBV27 to TRBJ1-4; D is possibly TRBD1 (5 bases). This CDR3 has 18 residues. Germline-derived CDR1 and CDR2 are MNHEY and SMNVEV (reference sequence). V shed 5 bases and J shed 0 bases, with 19 bases lying between them. In DNA, the CDR3 is TGTGCCAGCAGTCAGACCCCCCGACAGCACTCAACTAATGAAAAACTGTTTTTT. This gives the protein CASSQTPRQHSTNEKLFF.

The chain recombines TRBV4-3 with TRBJ1-5; D is undetermined. The CDR3 has 15 amino acids. The germline CDR1 and CDR2 sequences are LGHNA and YSLEER. Trimming removed 3 bases from V and 3 bases from J, with 12 bases in between. The CDR3 loop reads CASSQYIRSNQPQHF. CDR3 sequence (DNA): TGCGCCAGCAGCCAGTATATAAGGTCCAATCAGCCCCAGCATTTT.